These 25 T cell receptor beta chains were all obtained from the same sample, sequenced in a study of T cell repertoires in cytomegalovirus infection. TCRdb re-analysed the reads in MiXCR, keeping a single row per CDR3 protein. The sample has more than 150,000 distinct CDR3 sequences; roughly 19% are singletons. Sequencing was done on a sample of PBMCs. These receptor sequences come from a human donor in good health (CMV status not recorded). Some clones in this sample may be carry-over from other donors' samples.

V usage is TRBV20-1 and J usage is TRBJ2-1; a weak D match, TRBD2 (7 bases). The CDR3 covers 16 residues. The ends were cut back, 0 bases at V and 3 bases at J, with 15 bases in the middle. CDR1 DFQATT and CDR2 SNEGSKA come from the germline V gene (reference sequence). The CDR3: CSARDKGGDYYNEQFF. The CDR3 coding sequence is TGCAGTGCTAGAGATAAAGGGGGGGACTACTACAATGAGCAGTTCTTC.

V is TRBV11-3 and J is TRBJ2-1; maybe TRBD2 (6 bases). The CDR3 consists of 14 residues. Trimming removed 0 bases from V and 3 bases from J, with 6 bases in between. Germline V lookup: CDR1 SGHNT, CDR2 YENEEA. CDR3 in DNA: TGTGCCAGCAGCTTAGACGGGGGCTACAATGAGCAGTTCTTC. Its protein product is CASSLDGGYNEQFF. Looking up the rest from reference TRBV11-3 and TRBJ2-1 gives the full variable domain: EAGVVQSPRYKIIEKKQPVAFWCNPISGHNTLYWYLQNLGQGPELLIRYENEEAVDDSQLPKDRFSAERLKGVDSTLKIQPAELGDSAVYLCASSLDGGYNEQFFGPGTRLTVL.

The chain employs TRBV6-2 or TRBV6-3 and TRBJ2-7; D uncertain. The CDR3 runs 15 residues. V lost 2 bases to trimming and J lost 3 bases, with 14 bases between them. Germline loops: CDR1 MNHEY, CDR2 SVGEGT. CDR3 residues: CASSYPRSLLYEQYF. The DNA for the CDR3 is TGTGCCAGCAGTTACCCCCGGAGCCTACTCTACGAGCAGTACTTC.

The table lists this clonotype with a few counts. The V and J genes are TRBV5-8 and TRBJ1-5, with D unresolved. Trimming cost V 7 bases and J 3 bases, with 8 bases left between them. This CDR3 comprises 12 residues. Germline V gives CDR1 SGHTS, CDR2 YDEGEE. CDR3 region: CASGRFNQPQHF. As DNA, the CDR3 is TGTGCCAGCGGGAGGTTCAATCAGCCCCAGCATTTT.

The chain employs TRBV14 and TRBJ1-1; D is possibly TRBD1 (5 bases). The CDR3 length is 16 residues. Germline CDR1 and CDR2: SGHDN and FVKESK. V was trimmed by 6 bases and J by 3 bases, leaving 20 bases between them. CDR3 in amino acids: CASSPFEGQGHTEAFF. CDR3 coding DNA: TGTGCCAGCAGTCCTTTTGAAGGCCAGGGCCACACTGAAGCTTTCTTT.

This clonotype was observed a handful of times. The V and J genes are TRBV5-1 and TRBJ1-3; unclear D gene. CDR3 length: 16 residues. Trimming stripped 4 bases from V and 4 bases from J, with 18 bases between. Germline values: CDR1 SGHRS, CDR2 YFSETQ. CDR3 sequence: CASSLARPRAGNTIYF. Written as DNA, the CDR3 is TGCGCCAGCAGCCTAGCTAGGCCGCGGGCGGGAAACACCATATATTTT.

This clonotype appeared many times. The gene calls are TRBV7-2 and TRBJ2-3; 9 bases match TRBD2. V was clipped by 2 bases and J by 0 bases; unmatched bases: 6. From germline, CDR1 is SGHTA and CDR2 FQGNSA. The CDR3 has 17 residues. The CDR3 is CASSLRLAESSTDTQYF. The CDR3 DNA is TGTGCCAGCAGCTTAAGACTAGCGGAGTCTAGCACAGATACGCAGTATTTT.

This clonotype has ten or more counts. The rearrangement joins TRBV11-3 to TRBJ1-1; possible D gene TRBD1, 6 bases. Trimming left V 3 bases short and J 4 bases short, with 9 bases between. Germline CDR1 reads SGHNT; CDR2 reads YENEEA. This CDR3 is built from 13 residues. CDR3 sequence: CASSFTGTTEAFF. The CDR3 nucleotides are TGTGCCAGCAGCTTTACAGGGACCACTGAAGCTTTCTTT. The full variable domain, with the rest looked up from reference TRBV11-3 and TRBJ1-1, is EAGVVQSPRYKIIEKKQPVAFWCNPISGHNTLYWYLQNLGQGPELLIRYENEEAVDDSQLPKDRFSAERLKGVDSTLKIQPAELGDSAVYLCASSFTGTTEAFFGQGTRLTVV.

In its sample, this clonotype was seen many times. The V call is TRBV19, the J call TRBJ2-1; the match to TRBD2 covers 15 bases. The CDR3 runs 17 residues. In germline, CDR1 is LNHDA, CDR2 SQIVND (reference sequence). Trimming took 7 bases from V and 7 from J; bases not matched to a gene: 11. The chain's CDR3 is CASTPGLAGGSMNEQFF. The CDR3 nucleotides are TGTGCCAGTACTCCGGGACTAGCGGGGGGTAGCATGAATGAGCAGTTCTTC.

This clonotype has more than one count but fewer than ten. The chain is built from TRBV12-3 or TRBV12-4 and TRBJ2-1; D is ambiguous. The CDR3 has 15 residues. V lost 1 base and J lost 5, with 12 bases in between. CDR3 DNA: TGTGCCAGCAGTTTAGGGGCCACCGCGGACAATGAGCAGTTCTTC. Encoded protein: CASSLGATADNEQFF.

As concerns this clonotype: At one end, the junction sequence differs from germline, possibly due to a read error. V usage is TRBV4-1 and J usage is TRBJ2-7, with D tentatively TRBD1 or TRBD2 (7 bases each). Germline V gene sequence: CDR1 MGHRA, CDR2 YSYEKL. This CDR3 spans 12 amino acids. CDR3 amino acids: CANSQGGLEQYF. The CDR3 DNA sequence: TGCGCCAACAGCCAGGGGGGGTTGGAGCAGTACTTC.

V gene TRBV7-6 combines with J gene TRBJ2-1, with D perhaps TRBD1 or TRBD2 (6 bases each). Looked up from germline, CDR1 is SGHVS and CDR2 is FNYEAQ. The CDR3 is 17 amino acids. The germline V and J ends were trimmed by 7 bases and 5 bases, with 24 bases remaining between them. DNA of the CDR3: TGTGCCAGCACCCTCCCCGGGGGCGACAAGATGAACAATGAGCAGTTCTTC. Its translation is CASTLPGGDKMNNEQFF.

This clonotype was seen only a few times. This CDR3 is CASSRGLSEKLFF. Written as DNA, the CDR3 is TGTGCCAGCAGTAGGGGTCTGAGTGAAAAACTGTTTTTT. The chain links TRBV14 to TRBJ1-4, with TRBD1 as a possible D gene (5 bases). The V gene's germline CDR1 is SGHDN and CDR2 FVKESK. Trimming took off 6 bases at V and 7 bases at J, with 12 bases between the two ends. The CDR3 has 13 residues.

For the CDR3, the DNA is TGTGCCAGCAGTGGGGGACAGGGACAAGAGACCCAGTACTTC. This encodes CASSGGQGQETQYF. This sequence joins TRBV2 and TRBJ2-5, with TRBD1 matching 9 bases. Germline assignment: CDR1 SNHLY and CDR2 FYNNEI. J lost 2 bases, V lost 4 bases, and 2 bases had no gene match. There are 14 residues in the CDR3.

The chain employs TRBV7-2 and TRBJ1-1; TRBD1 is a possible D gene (5 bases). This CDR3 has 14 amino acids. The germline gives CDR1 SGHTA, CDR2 FQGNSA. The germline V and J ends were trimmed by 5 bases and 6 bases, with 16 bases remaining between them. CDR3 nucleotide sequence: TGTGCCAGCAGCCCGAGCGGGCGAGGGGCTGAAGCTTTCTTT. It translates to CASSPSGRGAEAFF.

This clonotype was found a few times. V and J are TRBV12-3 or TRBV12-4 and TRBJ2-4, with 11 bases matching TRBD2. The length of the CDR3 is 18 residues. V lost 5 bases, J lost 0 bases, and 9 bases stayed unmatched. CDR3 DNA sequence: TGTGCCAGCAGTCCCGAACTAGCGGGAGCGGTAGCCAAAAACATTCAGTACTTC. Amino acids: CASSPELAGAVAKNIQYF.

This clonotype was found a few times. The gene calls are TRBV27 and TRBJ2-1; TRBD2 matches 8 bases. Per the germline V gene, CDR1 is MNHEY and CDR2 is SMNVEV (reference sequence). The CDR3 length is 14 residues. V was clipped by 10 bases and J by 0 bases; unmatched bases: 5. The CDR3 protein is CATFSGSSYNEQFF. The CDR3 DNA sequence: TGTGCCACCTTCAGCGGGAGCTCCTACAATGAGCAGTTCTTC.

This clonotype came up a few times. J is TRBJ1-1 and V is TRBV19; 10 bases are a match to TRBD1. The V gene end was trimmed by 10 bases and the J gene end by 7 bases; junction bases not matched to a gene: 6. The CDR3 runs 12 residues. Looked up from germline, CDR1 is LNHDA and CDR2 is SQIVND (reference sequence). The CDR3: CATRDRGHEAFF. The CDR3 region has the DNA TGTGCCACCCGGGACAGGGGACATGAAGCTTTCTTT.

The rearrangement links TRBV4-2 to TRBJ2-3; D tentatively fits TRBD1 or TRBD2 (5 bases each). Germline V CDR1 and CDR2: LGHNA, YNFKEQ. This CDR3 has 12 amino acids. Trimming shortened V by 6 bases and J by 2 bases, and 6 bases separated the two germline ends. CDR3 coding DNA: TGTGCCAGCAGGGGGGACACAGATACGCAGTATTTT. Translation: CASRGDTDTQYF.

This clonotype occurred many times. This sequence joins TRBV28 and TRBJ2-7, with TRBD1 matching 7 bases. V was pared by 3 bases and J by 7 bases, with 18 bases of the junction left unmatched. Germline values: CDR1 MDHEN, CDR2 SYDVKM. The length of the CDR3 is 17 residues. The chain's CDR3 is CASSFRPGTDTPREQYF. CDR3 coding DNA: TGTGCCAGCAGTTTCCGGCCCGGGACAGACACCCCGAGAGAGCAGTACTTC. Complete variable domain (other parts from reference TRBV28 and TRBJ2-7): DVKVTQSSRYLVKRTGEKVFLECVQDMDHENMFWYRQDPGLGLRLIYFSYDVKMKEKGDIPEGYSVSREKKERFSLILESASTNQTSMYLCASSFRPGTDTPREQYFGPGTRLTVT.

This clonotype appeared many times. The gene calls are TRBV20-1 and TRBJ2-3; unclear D gene. V was clipped by 3 bases and J by 1 base, with 14 bases between them. The germline gives CDR1 DFQATT, CDR2 SNEGSKA (reference sequence). CDR3 length equals 15 residues. The CDR3: CSARYQAPRTDTQYF. CDR3 nucleotide sequence: TGCAGTGCTAGGTACCAGGCCCCACGCACAGATACGCAGTATTTT.

Points on this clonotype: One junction end disagrees with the germline gene, perhaps due to a read error. J is TRBJ1-4 and V is TRBV12-3 or TRBV12-4; a weak D match, TRBD1 (5 bases). This CDR3 contains 14 residues. As DNA, the CDR3 is TGTGCCAGCAGTTTGCAGGGTCGGCGGGAAAACCTGTTTTTT. It translates to CASSLQGRRENLFF.

This clonotype was detected many times. V gene TRBV7-2 combines with J gene TRBJ2-2; D gene ambiguous. Germline CDR1 SGHTA, CDR2 FQGNSA. Trimming pared 3 bases from V and 3 bases from J, leaving 8 bases between. The CDR3 is 14 residues long. The CDR3 reads CASSLDGYTGELFF. CDR3 coding DNA: TGTGCCAGCAGCTTGGACGGCTACACCGGGGAGCTGTTTTTT.

A word on this clonotype: Germline is not matched at one junction end, which may reflect a read error. The gene calls are TRBV20-1 and TRBJ2-2, with TRBD2 matching 10 bases. From germline, CDR1 is DFQATT and CDR2 SNEGSKA (reference sequence). The CDR3 covers 14 residues. The CDR3 spells CSAKAGGPVGALFF. CDR3 DNA sequence: TGCAGTGCTAAAGCGGGAGGGCCCGTCGGGGCGCTGTTTTTT.

As for this clonotype: It may be a read error: a sequence one base away is much more abundant. The chain carries TRBV12-3 or TRBV12-4 and TRBJ2-7, with D uncertain. The CDR3 has 13 amino acids. CDR3 loop: CASSPRSSYEPYF. The CDR3 DNA reads TGTGCCAGCAGTCCACGGAGCTCCTACGAGCCGTACTTC.